What follows is one T cell receptor (beta chain) and its context. The antigen is undetermined. The same CDR3 is also encoded by other DNA sequences in this sample. This entry is derived from a study of chemoradiotherapy in HPV16-positive cancers. Study in general: A couple of HPV16-positive patients' cells yielded candidate HPV-specific clones and common motifs. Notes on the study in general: In HPV16-positive patients, HPV-responsive T-cell expansion tracked better recurrence-free survival. Functional assays defining HPV-specific T cells used only a couple of HPV16-positive patients.

Repertoires were sampled repeatedly during chemoradiotherapy. The CDR3 has 17 amino acids. Germline V gene sequence: CDR1 SGHRS, CDR2 YFSETQ. The V end lost 0 bases, the J end lost 0 bases, and 12 bases lay between the germline ends. Only in-frame clones appear in the TCRdb table, and some are missing; sequencing was by immunoSEQ multiplex PCR. In the table there are about 32,000 clones, 80% to 90% of which are singletons. The sequenced sample was blood, obtained from a patient who underwent chemoradiotherapy. The receptor was derived from a human donor with HPV-associated anogenital cancer. J is TRBJ1-4 and V is TRBV5-1, with unresolved D. The CDR3 sequence: CASSLDYHPSTNEKLFF. CDR3 bases: TGCGCCAGCAGCTTGGACTATCATCCGTCAACTAATGAAAAACTGTTTTTT. The whole variable domain, filled in from reference TRBV5-1 and TRBJ1-4, reads KAGVTQTPRYLIKTRGQQVTLSCSPISGHRSVSWYQQTPGQGLQFLFEYFSETQRNKGNFPGRFSGRQFSNSRSEMNVSTLELGDSALYLCASSLDYHPSTNEKLFFGSGTQLSVL.